These T cell receptor beta chains were read from a single sample in a study of OX40 agonist ivuxolimab in advanced cancers. Using immunoSEQ multiplex PCR, the repertoire was profiled, and TCRdb retains in-frame clones only, with some absent. The data hold roughly 61,000 clones, with about 90% observed a single time. The sequenced sample was CD4+ or CD8+ T cells sorted from blood, obtained in a trial of the OX40 agonist ivuxolimab. The source is an adult with an advanced solid tumor such as melanoma, head and neck, liver or kidney cancer. The CDR3 runs from the conserved cysteine through the conserved F or W. The order of the fields is clone size, D gene, J gene, V gene, CDR3 DNA, CDR3 protein. The D gene is left open where the match is weak. Where a row states a size, it is once, few, many or the class of an expanded clone; other rows omit it.

size: .; D: TRBD1; J: TRBJ1-2; V: TRBV30; DNA: TGTGCCGAAAGAGGTGCAAGCGGGACAGGGGACGGCTATGGCTACACCTTC; CDR3: CAERGASGTGDGYGYTF
size: once; D: .; J: TRBJ2-1; V: TRBV9; DNA: TGTGCCAGCAGCGTATCTGGCAATGAGCAGTTCTTC; CDR3: CASSVSGNEQFF
size: .; D: TRBD2; J: TRBJ2-3; V: TRBV7-9; DNA: TGTGCCAGCAGCTATAGCGGGGGGGCTAGCACAGATACGCAGTATTTT; CDR3: CASSYSGGASTDTQYF
size: .; D: .; J: TRBJ2-3; V: TRBV28; DNA: TGTGCCAGCAGTTTTTCTACCACAGATACGCAGTATTTT; CDR3: CASSFSTTDTQYF
size: .; D: .; J: TRBJ1-1; V: TRBV29-1; DNA: TGCAGCGTCTCGGGCCCTCAAGGCGGCACTGAAGCTTTCTTT; CDR3: CSVSGPQGGTEAFF
size: once; D: .; J: TRBJ2-2; V: TRBV4-3; DNA: TGCGCCAGCAGCCAAGTTCAGTCCGGGGAGCTGTTTTTT; CDR3: CASSQVQSGELFF
size: .; D: TRBD1; J: TRBJ2-1; V: TRBV28; DNA: TGTGCCAGCAGCCAGGGGTGGGACAGAGCCTACAATGAGCAGTTCTTC; CDR3: CASSQGWDRAYNEQFF
size: once; D: .; J: TRBJ1-6; V: TRBV5-1; DNA: TGCGCCAGCAGCGTGGTAGCGATCGAAGCCAATTCACCCCTCCACTTT; CDR3: CASSVVAIEANSPLHF
size: .; D: .; J: TRBJ2-3; V: TRBV9; DNA: TGTGCCAGCAGCGTAGGCTTCCGGGACTCCGTTGAAGATACGCAGTATTTT; CDR3: CASSVGFRDSVEDTQYF
size: once; D: .; J: TRBJ2-2; V: TRBV29-1; DNA: TGCAGCGTGGAATCGACAGGGAACACCGGGGAGCTGTTTTTT; CDR3: CSVESTGNTGELFF
size: .; D: .; J: TRBJ1-2; V: TRBV13; DNA: TGTGCCAGCAGCTTAGAGAGTGGCTACACCTTC; CDR3: CASSLESGYTF
size: .; D: TRBD1; J: TRBJ2-1; V: TRBV29-1; DNA: TGCAGCGTTGATTACAAGGACAGGGCTTGGGTAGGGAATGAGCAGTTCTTC; CDR3: CSVDYKDRAWVGNEQFF
size: .; D: .; J: TRBJ1-5; V: TRBV19; DNA: TGTGCCAGTAGTTTAAGGGGATCAATCAATCCCCAGCATTTT; CDR3: CASSLRGSINPQHF
size: .; D: .; J: TRBJ1-5; V: TRBV6-5; DNA: TGTGCCAGCAGTACAAGGGGACCTGATCAGCCCCAGCATTTT; CDR3: CASSTRGPDQPQHF
size: .; D: .; J: TRBJ2-3; V: TRBV27; DNA: TGTGCCAGCAGGACGGCTCTTACGCAGTATTTT; CDR3: CASRTALTQYF
size: .; D: .; J: TRBJ1-1; V: TRBV30; DNA: TGTGCCTGGTACGTTAACACTGAAGCTTTCTTT; CDR3: CAWYVNTEAFF
size: .; D: .; J: TRBJ1-5; V: TRBV19; DNA: TGTGCCAGTAGTTTCCAGGGCAGCAATCAGCCCCAGCATTTT; CDR3: CASSFQGSNQPQHF
size: .; D: .; J: TRBJ2-2; V: TRBV4-3; DNA: TGCGCCAGCAGCCAAGACCGGGACGAAGGTGTCGGGGAGCTGTTTTTT; CDR3: CASSQDRDEGVGELFF
size: .; D: .; J: TRBJ1-5; V: TRBV27; DNA: TGTGCCAGCAGTACCACAGGGTATCAGCCCCAGCATTTT; CDR3: CASSTTGYQPQHF
size: .; D: .; J: TRBJ2-4; V: TRBV6-5; DNA: TGTGCCAGCAGACCTCAGGGAGCCAAAAACATTCAGTACTTC; CDR3: CASRPQGAKNIQYF
size: .; D: .; J: TRBJ1-1; V: TRBV2; DNA: TGTGCCATCCCCGCTCTGGGCACTGAAGCTTTCTTT; CDR3: CAIPALGTEAFF
size: .; D: .; J: TRBJ2-1; V: TRBV4-1; DNA: TGCGCCAGCAGTTTACGGGTTTCGGACAATGAGCAGTTCTTC; CDR3: CASSLRVSDNEQFF
size: .; D: TRBD1; J: TRBJ1-1; V: TRBV2; DNA: TGTGCCAGCAGAGACTTCAGGGGGGACACTGAAGCTTTCTTT; CDR3: CASRDFRGDTEAFF
size: .; D: .; J: TRBJ2-3; V: TRBV30; DNA: TGTGCCTGGAGTGTACTTGGACCAGATACGCAGTATTTT; CDR3: CAWSVLGPDTQYF
size: .; D: TRBD1; J: TRBJ1-5; V: TRBV19; DNA: TGTGCCAGTAGTTTGTGGACAGGCTCATCGCCCCAGCATTTT; CDR3: CASSLWTGSSPQHF
size: .; D: TRBD2; J: TRBJ2-1; V: TRBV9; DNA: TGTGCCAGCAGCGTTAGAGGGGCTAGCGGGGTTGAGCAGTTCTTC; CDR3: CASSVRGASGVEQFF
size: .; D: TRBD2; J: TRBJ2-1; V: TRBV5-6; DNA: TGTGCCAGCACGGGAATAGCGGGTTACAATGAGCAGTTCTTC; CDR3: CASTGIAGYNEQFF
size: once; D: .; J: TRBJ1-5; V: TRBV6-5; DNA: TGTGCCAGCGGTGACAGGAATCAGCCCCAGCATTTT; CDR3: CASGDRNQPQHF
size: once; D: .; J: TRBJ1-2; V: TRBV19; DNA: TGTGCCAGTAGTATAGATCAAGAGGGTAGCCGCTATGGCTACACCTTC; CDR3: CASSIDQEGSRYGYTF
size: few; D: .; J: TRBJ1-2; V: TRBV6-5; DNA: TGTGCCAGCAGTCGGGACAACTACTATGGCTACACCTTC; CDR3: CASSRDNYYGYTF
size: .; D: TRBD1; J: TRBJ1-5; V: TRBV6-1; DNA: TGTGCCAGCAGTGAGAGGGACAGGGGGAGTCAGCCCCAGCATTTT; CDR3: CASSERDRGSQPQHF
size: many; D: .; J: TRBJ1-1; V: TRBV7-3; DNA: TGTGCCAGCAGCTCAGGGCTCCTGGGCACTGAAGCTTTCTTT; CDR3: CASSSGLLGTEAFF
size: .; D: .; J: TRBJ1-6; V: TRBV28; DNA: TGTGCCAGCAGCACCGATATTAATAATTCACCCCTCCACTTT; CDR3: CASSTDINNSPLHF
size: .; D: TRBD2; J: TRBJ2-1; V: TRBV15; DNA: TGTGCCACCAAGACCCCGGGACTAGCGGGCTCGAGCTCCTACAATGAGCAGTTCTTC; CDR3: CATKTPGLAGSSSYNEQFF
size: once; D: .; J: TRBJ2-4; V: TRBV6-5; DNA: TGTGCCAGCAGTTCAACGGTGGGGGGTATTCAGTACTTC; CDR3: CASSSTVGGIQYF
size: .; D: .; J: TRBJ1-2; V: TRBV28; DNA: TGTGCCAGCAGTTTAACGGGACCCATCCTCTATGGCTACACCTTC; CDR3: CASSLTGPILYGYTF
size: once; D: .; J: TRBJ2-6; V: TRBV28; DNA: TGTGCCAGCGGAATCCCCTCTGGGGCCAACGTCCTGACTTTC; CDR3: CASGIPSGANVLTF
size: few; D: TRBD1; J: TRBJ1-2; V: TRBV7-9; DNA: TGTGCCAGCAGCCGCCAGGGGGCAGGGGGGCACTATGGCTACACCTTC; CDR3: CASSRQGAGGHYGYTF
size: .; D: .; J: TRBJ2-5; V: TRBV5-4; DNA: TGTGCCAGCAGCTCCGCCAGGGAAGAGACCCAGTACTTC; CDR3: CASSSAREETQYF
size: .; D: .; J: TRBJ1-3; V: TRBV9; DNA: TGTGCCAGCAGCTCACAGGACAGTGGAAACACCATATATTTT; CDR3: CASSSQDSGNTIYF
size: .; D: .; J: TRBJ1-2; V: TRBV30; DNA: TGTGCCTGGACGCGGGGTCACGGCTACACCTTC; CDR3: CAWTRGHGYTF
size: .; D: .; J: TRBJ2-1; V: TRBV6-6; DNA: TGTGCCAGCAGTTACTCCGGCAATGAGCAGTTCTTC; CDR3: CASSYSGNEQFF
size: .; D: .; J: TRBJ2-3; V: TRBV4-3; DNA: TGCGCCAGCAGCCCGATTACTGGGGGGACAGATACGCAGTATTTT; CDR3: CASSPITGGTDTQYF
size: .; D: .; J: TRBJ1-5; V: TRBV4-1; DNA: TGCGCCAGCAGCCAAGATCCCGAAACAGAGTATAGCAATCAGCCCCAGCATTTT; CDR3: CASSQDPETEYSNQPQHF
size: .; D: TRBD2; J: TRBJ2-3; V: TRBV30; DNA: TGTGCCTGGAGTGTAGAGCGGGGGTTCCCCCGCACAGATACGCAGTATTTT; CDR3: CAWSVERGFPRTDTQYF
size: .; D: .; J: TRBJ2-5; V: TRBV4-1; DNA: TGCGCCAGCAGCCCCCGCGACGCCCGGGAGACCCAGTACTTC; CDR3: CASSPRDARETQYF
size: .; D: .; J: TRBJ2-7; V: TRBV28; DNA: TGTGCCAGCAGTCCCCACAGTTACGAGCAGTACTTC; CDR3: CASSPHSYEQYF
size: .; D: .; J: TRBJ1-3; V: TRBV4-2; DNA: TGTGCCAGCCGCTGGACGGGGGTAACTGGAAACACCATATATTTT; CDR3: CASRWTGVTGNTIYF
size: .; D: TRBD2; J: TRBJ2-5; V: TRBV27; DNA: TGTGCCAGCAGTTTAACTGCGGGGGGGGTCCAAGAGACCCAGTACTTC; CDR3: CASSLTAGGVQETQYF
size: .; D: TRBD1; J: TRBJ1-2; V: TRBV7-8; DNA: TGTGCCAGCAGCCCCCAAGGTCCCGGGACAGGGAACGGCTACACCTTC; CDR3: CASSPQGPGTGNGYTF
size: once; D: .; J: TRBJ2-2; V: TRBV27; DNA: TGTGCCAGCAGTTTAATCCCCCCGAACACCGGGGAGCTGTTTTTT; CDR3: CASSLIPPNTGELFF
size: once; D: TRBD1; J: TRBJ1-6; V: TRBV5-6; DNA: TGTGCCAGCAGCTTCGGGACAGGGTGGAGTTCACCCCTCCACTTT; CDR3: CASSFGTGWSSPLHF
size: once; D: TRBD1; J: TRBJ2-1; V: TRBV28; DNA: TGTGCCAGCAGGGGGATAACGGGACAGGGTTACAATGAGCAGTTCTTC; CDR3: CASRGITGQGYNEQFF
size: .; D: .; J: TRBJ2-1; V: TRBV30; DNA: TGTGCCTCGGGACTTATTGAGCAGTTCTTC; CDR3: CASGLIEQFF
size: .; D: .; J: TRBJ2-1; V: TRBV9; DNA: TGTGCCAGCAGCGTAGAAGGCGGCTCCTACAATGAGCAGTTCTTC; CDR3: CASSVEGGSYNEQFF
size: once; D: .; J: TRBJ2-7; V: TRBV6-5; DNA: TGTGCCAGCAGTCCCGACTGGAGCTCCTACGAGCAGTACTTC; CDR3: CASSPDWSSYEQYF
size: .; D: .; J: TRBJ1-5; V: TRBV28; DNA: TGTGCCAGCAGTCACAGGGTTGGCAATCAGCCCCAGCATTTT; CDR3: CASSHRVGNQPQHF
size: .; D: .; J: TRBJ2-5; V: TRBV30; DNA: TGTGCCTGGAGTGTTGAAAGCGTCGAAGAAGAGACCCAGTACTTC; CDR3: CAWSVESVEEETQYF
size: .; D: .; J: TRBJ2-2; V: TRBV9; DNA: TGTGCCAGCAGCGTAGCGGGAACCGGGGAGCTGTTTTTT; CDR3: CASSVAGTGELFF